A single sample gave rise to the 21 T cell receptor beta chains below, sequenced in a study of T cells in Graves' hyperthyroidism and ophthalmopathy. RNA transcripts served as the template for amplifying TCR beta CDR3 regions. The HTBI set primed first-round TCR CDR3 RT-PCR. Via MiXCR, TCRdb re-called the multiplex PCR reads, giving one row per CDR3 protein. The data contain about 300,000 distinct CDR3 sequences, roughly 19% of them seen just once; the ten biggest clones take up 35% to 45%. The sample comprised blood. These receptors originate from a man aged 50 to 60 with Graves' ophthalmopathy.

This clonotype was found once. The rearrangement joins TRBV28 to TRBJ1-6; 8 nucleotides match TRBD1. This CDR3 region has 16 residues. The germline V gene has CDR1 MDHEN and CDR2 SYDVKM. Germline trimming cut 2 bases from V and 10 bases from J; bases unmatched to any gene: 10. The CDR3, as DNA: TGTGCCAGCAGTTTAGGGTCCAGGGGGCCCGGGTCACCCCTCCACTTT. It encodes CASSLGSRGPGSPLHF.

Many counts were recorded for this clonotype. CDR3 sequence reads: CASSFPRDGTNTGELFF. In nucleotides, the CDR3 is TGTGCCAGCAGTTTCCCCCGGGACGGAACGAACACCGGGGAGCTGTTTTTT. The genes are TRBV6-5 and TRBJ2-2; D may be TRBD1 or TRBD2 (5 bases each). The CDR3 runs to 17 residues. CDR1 is MNHEY and CDR2 is SVGAGI in the germline V gene. V was cut by 4 bases and J by 0 bases, with 15 bases left in between.

CDR3 bases: TGTGCCAGCAGTTACTCGAATATGGGAATGGGGAACACTGAAGCTTTCTTT. This gives the protein CASSYSNMGMGNTEAFF. This chain uses TRBV6-6 with TRBJ1-1; D gene unclear. Germline-derived CDR1 and CDR2 are MNHNY and SVGAGI (reference sequence). The CDR3 covers 17 residues. V was trimmed by 0 bases and J by 1 base, leaving 15 bases between them.

The chain uses TRBV12-3 or TRBV12-4 and TRBJ1-5; D is unclear. The length of the CDR3 is 13 residues. Trimming removed 5 bases at V and 7 bases at J, with 12 bases between. CDR3 amino acids: CASSHGPRQPQHF. The CDR3 DNA reads TGTGCCAGCAGTCACGGGCCAAGGCAGCCCCAGCATTTT.

This clonotype was detected a few times. This rearrangement joins TRBV19 to TRBJ2-7, with D possibly being TRBD2 (8 bases). The germline V gene encodes CDR1 LNHDA and CDR2 SQIVND (reference sequence). V shed 5 bases and J shed 3 bases, with 41 bases lying between them. The CDR3 extends over 23 amino acids. In DNA, the CDR3 is TGTGCCAGTAGTGACCTCAGGGGGGGCTGTTACGAGGTAAAAGCGGGAGAGGGCTACGAGCAGTACTTC. Amino acids: CASSDLRGGCYEVKAGEGYEQYF.

This chain uses TRBV20-1 with TRBJ2-7; D not resolved. V was cut by 0 bases and J by 3 bases, with 12 bases left in between. This CDR3 comprises 14 residues. Germline V gives CDR1 DFQATT, CDR2 SNEGSKA (reference sequence). CDR3 amino acids: CSARDSFQIYEQYF. In DNA, the CDR3 is TGCAGTGCTAGAGATAGCTTTCAGATCTACGAGCAGTACTTC.

This chain connects TRBV9 to TRBJ2-7, with D perhaps matching TRBD2 (6 bases). The germline V and J ends were trimmed by 0 bases and 2 bases, with 12 bases remaining between them. The germline V gene encodes CDR1 SGDLS and CDR2 YYNGEE. The CDR3 is made up of 15 amino acids. The CDR3 sequence is CASSVGGWGAYEQYF. Here the CDR3 DNA reads TGTGCCAGCAGCGTAGGGGGGTGGGGGGCCTACGAGCAGTACTTC.

In this sample, this clonotype turned up a few times. The rearrangement links TRBV29-1 to TRBJ2-1; the D is unclear. CDR3 length: 12 residues. Germline lookup yields CDR1 SQVTM and CDR2 ANQGSEA. V gave up 3 bases and J gave up 6 bases, with 9 bases separating them. The CDR3 loop reads CSVDRLVNEQFF. CDR3 coding DNA: TGCAGCGTTGATAGGCTAGTCAATGAGCAGTTCTTC.

The J gene is TRBJ2-3, the V gene TRBV15; D is possibly TRBD1 (6 bases). CDR3 length: 17 residues. Trimming took off 2 bases at V and 4 bases at J, with 19 bases between the two ends. The germline gives CDR1 LNHNV, CDR2 YYDKDF (reference sequence). Here the CDR3 reads CATSRPPIVGGPDTQYF. CDR3 in DNA: TGTGCCACCAGCAGACCTCCCATTGTTGGGGGCCCAGATACGCAGTATTTT. The entire variable domain, with the rest obtained from reference TRBV15 and TRBJ2-3, is as follows: DAMVIQNPRYQVTQFGKPVTLSCSQTLNHNVMYWYQQKSSQAPKLLFHYYDKDFNNEADTPDNFQSRRPNTSFCFLDIRSPGLGDTAMYLCATSRPPIVGGPDTQYFGPGTRLTVL.

This clonotype has at least ten counts. V is TRBV6-6 and J is TRBJ2-5; D might be TRBD2 (6 bases). The CDR3 is 14 residues long. CDR1 is MNHNY and CDR2 is SVGAGI in the germline V gene (reference sequence). Trimming took 2 bases from V and 4 from J, leaving 11 bases between them. The CDR3 bases are TGTGCCAGCAGTTACCTTAGCGGAGGAGAGACCCAGTACTTC. As protein: CASSYLSGGETQYF.

The J gene is TRBJ2-1, the V gene TRBV7-3; 7 positions match TRBD2. Looked up from germline, CDR1 is SGHTA and CDR2 is FQGTGA. V was clipped by 4 bases and J by 0 bases; unmatched bases: 6. This CDR3 region has 16 residues. CDR3 sequence (DNA): TGTGCCAGCAGCTATAGCGGGCCCATCTCCTACAATGAGCAGTTCTTC. Its translation is CASSYSGPISYNEQFF.

This clonotype was observed many times. The CDR3 spells CASSLVASGYEQYF. The CDR3 nucleotides are TGTGCCAGCAGCTTAGTGGCTAGCGGCTACGAGCAGTACTTC. The V call is TRBV7-2, the J call TRBJ2-7; 7 bases fit TRBD2. With V trimmed by 1 base and J by 3 bases, 3 bases remained unmatched. The CDR3 is 14 amino acids. Germline V gene data show CDR1 as SGHTA and CDR2 as FQGNSA.

The chain recombines TRBV24-1 with TRBJ2-1; D unclear. Germline CDR1 KGHDR, CDR2 SFDVKD. The CDR3 has 12 amino acids. V was pared by 4 bases and J by 7 bases, with 7 bases between. CDR3 loop: CATSDPANEQFF. In nucleotides, the CDR3 is TGTGCCACCAGTGACCCTGCGAATGAGCAGTTCTTC.

The chain links TRBV5-4 to TRBJ2-7; 7 bases line up with TRBD1. Germline loops: CDR1 SGHNT, CDR2 YYREEE (reference sequence). The CDR3 loop spans 16 amino acids. The J segment lost 5 bases and the V segment lost 5 bases, leaving 16 bases of the junction unmatched. The CDR3 loop reads CASSPSLTGTVHEQYF. The CDR3 coding sequence is TGTGCCAGCAGTCCCAGTCTGACAGGGACGGTACACGAGCAGTACTTC.

This clonotype was found a few times. V and J are TRBV11-2 and TRBJ1-3; D gene unclear. Germline CDR1 is SGHAT and CDR2 is FQNNGV. CDR3 size: 15 residues. Deletions cut 0 bases from V and 0 bases from J, with 6 bases between. DNA of the CDR3: TGTGCCAGCAGCTTAGAGGCAGCCTCTGGAAACACCATATATTTT. Its translation: CASSLEAASGNTIYF.

The chain carries TRBV10-3 and TRBJ2-1, with 9 bases that match TRBD2. V lost 2 bases, J lost 4 bases, and 3 bases stayed unmatched. The germline V gene has CDR1 ENHRY and CDR2 SYGVKD. This CDR3 spans 15 amino acids. CDR3 sequence: CAISEPSGTYNEQFF. The CDR3 nucleotides read TGTGCCATCAGTGAGCCTAGCGGGACTTACAATGAGCAGTTCTTC.

The CDR3 is CASSLQESKAYGYTF. The CDR3 DNA sequence: TGTGCCAGCAGCTTGCAGGAATCTAAGGCCTATGGCTACACCTTC. This chain links TRBV7-9 with TRBJ1-2; D ambiguous. Germline V CDR1 and CDR2: SEHNR, FQNEAQ (reference sequence). The ends were cut back, 3 bases at V and 4 bases at J, with 15 bases in the middle. The CDR3 has 15 amino acids.

The table lists this clonotype with a count of one. A clone one base away is much larger, so this may be a read error. The V and J genes are TRBV9 and TRBJ2-7; tentatively, D is TRBD1 (6 bases). The CDR3 is 14 amino acids. The V gene's germline CDR1 is SGDLS and CDR2 YYNGEE. The CDR3 here is CASSVGADYYEEYF. CDR3 in DNA: TGTGCCAGCAGCGTGGGGGCAGACTACTACGAGGAGTACTTC.

This clonotype was found many times. This sequence joins TRBV5-6 and TRBJ1-4; 8 nucleotides match TRBD1. The trim removed 5 bases at V and 10 bases at J, leaving 7 bases unmatched. This CDR3 is 13 amino acids long. The germline V gene encodes CDR1 SGHDT and CDR2 YYEEEE. The CDR3 loop reads CASRPGQGGKLFF. The CDR3 region has the DNA TGTGCCAGCAGGCCCGGACAGGGAGGAAAACTGTTTTTT.

There are many counts of this clonotype. The J gene is TRBJ1-5, the V gene TRBV20-1, with 11 bases aligning to TRBD1. Germline-derived CDR1 and CDR2 are DFQATT and SNEGSKA (reference sequence). The CDR3 totals 14 residues. The ends lost 1 base at V and 6 bases at J; junction bases unmatched: 2. The CDR3 protein is CSARGTGGGQPQHF. The CDR3 bases are TGCAGTGCTAGAGGGACAGGGGGCGGTCAGCCCCAGCATTTT.

This clonotype was counted many times. The genes are TRBV7-9 and TRBJ2-3, with 8 bases that match TRBD2. CDR3 size: 16 residues. Losses at the gene ends were 7 bases for V and 2 bases for J; bases not matched to a gene: 11. The V gene's germline CDR1 is SEHNR and CDR2 FQNEAQ (reference sequence). The CDR3 here is CASKSQAGGATDTQYF. The CDR3, as DNA: TGTGCCAGCAAGTCCCAGGCGGGAGGAGCCACAGATACGCAGTATTTT.